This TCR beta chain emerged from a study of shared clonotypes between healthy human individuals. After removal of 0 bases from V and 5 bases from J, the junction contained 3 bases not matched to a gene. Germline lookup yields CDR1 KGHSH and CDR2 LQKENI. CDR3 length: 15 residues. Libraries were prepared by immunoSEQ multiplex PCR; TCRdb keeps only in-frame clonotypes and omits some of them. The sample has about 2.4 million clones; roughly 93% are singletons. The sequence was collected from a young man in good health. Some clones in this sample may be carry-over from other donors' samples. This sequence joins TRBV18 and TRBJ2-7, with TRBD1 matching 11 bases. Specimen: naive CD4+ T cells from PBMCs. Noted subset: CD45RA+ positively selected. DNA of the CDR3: TGTGCCAGCTCACCACCGGGACAGGGGGTCAACGAGCAGTACTTC. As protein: CASSPPGQGVNEQYF. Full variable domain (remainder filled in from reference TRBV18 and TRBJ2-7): NAGVMQNPRHLVRRRGQEARLRCSPMKGHSHVYWYRQLPEEGLKFMVYLQKENIIDESGMPKERFSAEFPKEGPSILRIQQVVRGDSAAYFCASSPPGQGVNEQYFGPGTRLTVT.